This passage covers 2 T cell receptor beta chains from one sample sequenced in a study of kidney transplant recipient with SARS-CoV-2 infection. In TCRdb, the reads were re-called with MiXCR into one record per CDR3 protein. The sample lists about 250,000 distinct CDR3 sequences; around 30% were seen once. The starting material was a blood sample, obtained at baseline and on roughly day 110 from a kidney transplant recipient. These TCRs come from a young adult male patient who had COVID-19 and was a kidney transplant recipient. Some T cells may be provided by the graft donor.

With respect to this clonotype: It may be a read error: a sequence one base away is much more abundant. The chain carries TRBV12-3 or TRBV12-4 and TRBJ1-2, with D hard to call. The CDR3 is 17 residues long. The CDR3 spells CASSPSYSFRKTYGCTF. The DNA for the CDR3 is TGTGCCAGCAGTCCTTCATACAGCTTCCGAAAGACCTATGGCTGCACCTTC.

About this clonotype: At one of its ends the junction is not consistent with the germline gene, which may arise from a read error. The genes are TRBV27 and TRBJ1-6; D is uncertain. There are 14 residues in the CDR3. Germline CDR1 is MNHEY and CDR2 is SMNVEV (reference sequence). In DNA, the CDR3 is TGTACCAGTCGCTACACAGAATTCAATTCACCCCTCCACTTT. Translating gives CTSRYTEFNSPLHF.